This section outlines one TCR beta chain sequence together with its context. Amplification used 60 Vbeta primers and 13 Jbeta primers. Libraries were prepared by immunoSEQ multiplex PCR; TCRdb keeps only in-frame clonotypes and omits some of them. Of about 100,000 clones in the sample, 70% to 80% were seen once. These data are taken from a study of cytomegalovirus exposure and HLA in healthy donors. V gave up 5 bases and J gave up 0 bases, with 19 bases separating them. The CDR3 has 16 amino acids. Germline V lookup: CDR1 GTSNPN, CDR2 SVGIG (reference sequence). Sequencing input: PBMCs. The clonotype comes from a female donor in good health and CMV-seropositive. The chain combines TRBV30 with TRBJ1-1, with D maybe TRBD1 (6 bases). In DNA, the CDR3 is TGTGCCTGGGGCCACGGGACCAGGGGAATGAACACTGAAGCTTTCTTT. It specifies CAWGHGTRGMNTEAFF.